This is a list of T cell receptor beta chains from one sample in a study of blood T cell repertoires in COVID-19. Sequenced by immunoSEQ multiplex PCR; TCRdb stores in-frame clones only, minus some. The sample carries 250,000 or so clones, around 86% recorded once. The specimen sequenced was peripheral blood. These receptors were collected from a woman aged 60-75 years with COVID-19, enrolled during active disease. The CDR3 runs from the conserved cysteine through the conserved F or W. A D gene is named only where the DNA matches it firmly. Only some rows state a clone size, as once, few, many or a class for expanded clones.

d_gene	j_gene	abundance	v_gene	CDR3nt	CDR3aa
-	TRBJ1-2	-	TRBV11-2	TGTGCCAGCAGCTTAGATAGCAGGGTACTGGGCGGCTACACCTTC	CASSLDSRVLGGYTF
-	TRBJ1-1	-	TRBV19	TGTGCCAGTAGTGCTAGGGGTATGAACACTGAAGCTTTCTTT	CASSARGMNTEAFF
TRBD1	TRBJ1-3	-	TRBV25-1	TGTGCCAGCAGTTGGACAGGGCCCACAGGAAACACCATATATTTT	CASSWTGPTGNTIYF
-	TRBJ2-3	-	TRBV9	TGTGCCAGCAGCGTAGATGTTTACACAGATACGCAGTATTTT	CASSVDVYTDTQYF
TRBD2	TRBJ2-3	-	TRBV7-9	TGTGCCAGCAGCTTATTACTAGCGGACAGCACAGATACGCAGTATTTT	CASSLLLADSTDTQYF
TRBD2	TRBJ2-5	-	TRBV5-1	TGCGCCAGCAGCGCAGGACTAGCGGGAGGCCGAGAGACCCAGTACTTC	CASSAGLAGGRETQYF
-	TRBJ2-7	once	TRBV6-6	TGTGCCAGCAGTCCCTCCCCCTTTGCAGCGCTCAGCTCCTACGAGCAGTACTTC	CASSPSPFAALSSYEQYF
TRBD1	TRBJ1-4	-	TRBV4-3	TGCGCCAGCAGCCACTCTGACAGGGAGGACGAAAAACTGTTTTTT	CASSHSDREDEKLFF
TRBD1	TRBJ1-2	-	TRBV6-5	TGTGCCAGCAGGGGGGGCGACAGGGCCCTCTATGGCTACACCTTC	CASRGGDRALYGYTF
TRBD2	TRBJ2-3	-	TRBV20-1	TGCAGTGCTAGTAGCGGGAGGCCGACAGATACGCAGTATTTT	CSASSGRPTDTQYF
-	TRBJ1-6	-	TRBV3-1/TRBV3-2	TGTGCCAGCAGCCTTCGGACACTAAATAATTCACCCCTCCACTTT	CASSLRTLNNSPLHF
TRBD1	TRBJ2-7	once	TRBV6-5	TGTGCCAGCAGTACTCCGGGACAGGGGACCTACGAGCAGTACTTC	CASSTPGQGTYEQYF
TRBD2	TRBJ2-1	-	TRBV30	TGTGCCTGGAGTGTCGGAGCGGGAGGGGGCAATGAGCAGTTCTTC	CAWSVGAGGGNEQFF
TRBD1	TRBJ1-1	-	TRBV28	TGTGCCAGCAGTACAGGGGGTTACACTGAAGCTTTCTTT	CASSTGGYTEAFF
TRBD1	TRBJ1-1	once	TRBV29-1	TGCAGCGCGCGGGACAGACAGAACACTGAAGCTTTCTTT	CSARDRQNTEAFF
-	TRBJ1-3	-	TRBV5-4	TGTGCCAGCAGCCCCGGGGGGGCCCCGACCTCTGGAAACACCATATATTTT	CASSPGGAPTSGNTIYF
TRBD2	TRBJ2-3	-	TRBV4-1	TGCGCCAGCAGCCCCGTAGGGACTAGCGGGCCAGATACGCAGTATTTT	CASSPVGTSGPDTQYF
-	TRBJ1-5	-	TRBV19	TGTGCCAGTAGTAACCAGGGGCGACGGGTATTGGATCAGCCCCAGCATTTT	CASSNQGRRVLDQPQHF
TRBD1	TRBJ2-7	-	TRBV5-1	TGCGCCAGCAGCTGGGGACAGGAAAACTACGAGCAGTACTTC	CASSWGQENYEQYF
-	TRBJ1-1	-	TRBV11-2	TGTGCCAGCAGCTCAGACATGCCCCATATTAGTACTGAAGCTTTCTTT	CASSSDMPHISTEAFF
-	TRBJ2-7	-	TRBV5-1	TGCGCCAGCAGCCTGTATGACGAGCAGTACTTC	CASSLYDEQYF
-	TRBJ2-3	-	TRBV20-1	TGCAGTACAGCCTTCACAGATACGCAGTATTTT	CSTAFTDTQYF
-	TRBJ2-2	-	TRBV6-5	TGTGCCAGCAGCCATAGGGGCGGGGAGCTGTTTTTT	CASSHRGGELFF
-	TRBJ2-7	few	TRBV19	TGTGCCAGTAGTATTCGGGGTGGCCGCTCCTACGAGCAGTACTTC	CASSIRGGRSYEQYF
TRBD2	TRBJ2-1	-	TRBV9	TGTGCCAGCAGCGTAGGAGGATTAGGAGGAGGGAGGGTGAATGAGCAGTTCTTC	CASSVGGLGGGRVNEQFF
-	TRBJ2-5	-	TRBV6-2/TRBV6-3	TGTGCCAGCAGCCACCACCAGCGAGTGGAGACCCAGTACTTC	CASSHHQRVETQYF
-	TRBJ2-5	-	TRBV6-2/TRBV6-3	TGTGCCAGCAGTTACGCGGGGATCCGGGAGACCCAGTACTTC	CASSYAGIRETQYF
TRBD1	TRBJ1-4	few	TRBV28	TGTGCCAGCAGTCTTACGCGACAGGGGGCATTTGAAAAACTGTTTTTT	CASSLTRQGAFEKLFF
-	TRBJ2-2	-	TRBV21-1	TGTGCCAGCAGCAAATACACCGGGACAGGGGACACCGGGGAGCTGTTTTTT	CASSKYTGTGDTGELFF
TRBD2	TRBJ2-1	-	TRBV6-2/TRBV6-3	TGTGCCAGCAGCCCGAAAGGACTAGCGGGCAACAATGAGCAGTTCTTC	CASSPKGLAGNNEQFF
TRBD2	TRBJ2-1	-	TRBV7-6	TGTGCCAGCAGCCCCTCTGGCGGGAGCCGTAATGAGCAGTTCTTC	CASSPSGGSRNEQFF
TRBD2	TRBJ2-5	-	TRBV7-2	TGTGCCAGCAGCTTACTAGCGGGAGTTTTGTACCAAGAGACCCAGTACTTC	CASSLLAGVLYQETQYF
TRBD2	TRBJ2-7	once	TRBV5-1	TGCGCCAGCAGCTTGTTGGTGGTAGCGGGGACTGGAGGCCCCTACGAGCAGTACTTC	CASSLLVVAGTGGPYEQYF
TRBD1	TRBJ1-1	-	TRBV27	TGTGCCAGCGGGACAGGGGGTTGGATGAACACTGAAGCTTTCTTT	CASGTGGWMNTEAFF
-	TRBJ2-2	-	TRBV5-1	TGCGCCAGCAGCTTGGGGCAGGGAACGAACACCGGGGAGCTGTTTTTT	CASSLGQGTNTGELFF
-	TRBJ1-6	-	TRBV7-8	TGTGCCAGCAGCTTAGTACGGTATAATTCACCCCTCCACTTT	CASSLVRYNSPLHF
TRBD1	TRBJ2-5	-	TRBV6-5	TGTGCCAGCAGTTACCTGTCAGGGGGCCAAGAGACCCAGTACTTC	CASSYLSGGQETQYF
TRBD2	TRBJ2-1	-	TRBV6-2/TRBV6-3	TGTGCCAGCAGCCAAGGACTAGCTTGGATTTCCTACAATGAGCAGTTCTTC	CASSQGLAWISYNEQFF
-	TRBJ2-5	-	TRBV7-8	TGTGCCAGCAGCTTAGTTTTGGGGGGCCAAGAGACCCAGTACTTC	CASSLVLGGQETQYF
-	TRBJ1-3	-	TRBV11-2	TGTGCCAGCAGCCTAGACTACTCTGGAAACACCATATATTTT	CASSLDYSGNTIYF
-	TRBJ2-1	-	TRBV27	TGTGCCAGCAGTTTATTGGGGGGGCGCTCCTACAATGAGCAGTTCTTC	CASSLLGGRSYNEQFF
TRBD1	TRBJ1-2	-	TRBV7-2	TGTGCCAGCAGTCCGGACAGGGGGCGTGGGGGCTACACCTTC	CASSPDRGRGGYTF
TRBD1	TRBJ1-5	-	TRBV30	TGTGCCTGGAGTGTGGGACAGGCCCAGCCCCAGCATTTT	CAWSVGQAQPQHF
TRBD1	TRBJ1-5	few	TRBV2	TGTGCCAGCAAACAGGGGTGGGATCAGCCCCAGCATTTT	CASKQGWDQPQHF
TRBD1	TRBJ1-4	-	TRBV28	TGTGCCAGCAGTAGGGGACAGGGGGCGAGGGAAAAACTGTTTTTT	CASSRGQGAREKLFF